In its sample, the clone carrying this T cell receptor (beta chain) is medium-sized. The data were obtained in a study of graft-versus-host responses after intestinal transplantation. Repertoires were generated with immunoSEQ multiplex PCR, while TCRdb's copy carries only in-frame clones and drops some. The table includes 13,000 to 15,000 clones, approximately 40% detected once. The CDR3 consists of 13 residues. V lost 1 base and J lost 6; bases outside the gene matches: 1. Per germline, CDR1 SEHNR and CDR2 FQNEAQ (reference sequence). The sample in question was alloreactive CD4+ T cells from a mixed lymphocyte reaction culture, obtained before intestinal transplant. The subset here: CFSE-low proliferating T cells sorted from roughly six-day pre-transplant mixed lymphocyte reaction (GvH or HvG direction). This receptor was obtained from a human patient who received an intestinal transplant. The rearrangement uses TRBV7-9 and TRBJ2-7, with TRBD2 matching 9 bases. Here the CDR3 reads CASSLVAGAEQYF. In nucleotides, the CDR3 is TGTGCCAGCAGCTTAGTAGCGGGGGCCGAGCAGTACTTC.